Each of the 10 T cell receptor beta chains below was sequenced from the same sample in a study of T cell clonotyping in hematopoietic cell transplantation. Profiled with immunoSEQ multiplex PCR; TCRdb holds only in-frame clones, not every one. Seen here are about 15,000 clones, approximately 74% observed once, and the top ten hold roughly a tenth. Sample: peripheral blood mononuclear cells. The receptor source for this set is a woman aged 60-75 years in good health. Some clones in this sample may be carry-over from other donors' samples.

The chain combines TRBV7-6 with TRBJ1-1; D possibly corresponds to TRBD1 (5 bases). The length of the CDR3 is 13 residues. Looked up from germline, CDR1 is SGHVS and CDR2 is FNYEAQ. Trimming left V 2 bases short and J 3 bases short, with 7 bases between. As DNA, the CDR3 is TGTGCCAGCAGCTTACCAGGGTACACTGAAGCTTTCTTT. This sequence encodes CASSLPGYTEAFF.

This sequence joins TRBV6-1 and TRBJ2-2; TRBD1 aligns across 10 bases. Germline assignment: CDR1 MNHNS and CDR2 SASEGT. Unmatched junction bases numbered 5, after V lost 6 bases and J lost 7 bases. The CDR3 length is 14 residues. CDR3 in amino acids: CASRTGGLYGELFF. DNA of the CDR3: TGTGCCAGCAGGACAGGGGGCTTATACGGGGAGCTGTTTTTT.

The genes are TRBV30 and TRBJ1-1; D not resolved. Trimming pared 0 bases from V and 12 bases from J, leaving 17 bases between. Germline assignment: CDR1 GTSNPN and CDR2 SVGIG (reference sequence). The CDR3 length is 13 residues. CDR3 sequence reads: CAWSVLSGGESFF. As DNA, the CDR3 is TGTGCCTGGAGTGTACTTTCAGGTGGAGAATCTTTCTTT.

The gene calls are TRBV7-9 and TRBJ1-3; no reliable D call. This CDR3 region has 15 residues. Between the trimmed V and J ends, which lost 4 bases and 2 bases, there was a span of 12 bases. Germline CDR1 SEHNR, CDR2 FQNEAQ (reference sequence). In nucleotides, the CDR3 is TGTGCCAGCAGCTCATCTGGGGTCCCTGGAAACACCATATATTTT. Its translation: CASSSSGVPGNTIYF.

This clone was picked up a small number of times. V and J are TRBV2 and TRBJ2-3; 7 bases map to TRBD2. After removal of 6 bases from V and 5 bases from J, the junction contained 2 bases not matched to a gene. CDR1 and CDR2 (germline): SNHLY, FYNNEI. The CDR3 runs 12 residues. The CDR3 DNA follows: TGTGCCAGCAGCTGGGGGGGAGATACGCAGTATTTT. Translating gives CASSWGGDTQYF.

The CDR3 here is CASSLYPASSYEQYF. In DNA form, the CDR3 reads TGTGCCAGCAGTTTATACCCAGCGAGCTCCTACGAGCAGTACTTC. The chain employs TRBV27 and TRBJ2-7; D not resolved. V dropped 1 base and J dropped 0 bases, with 10 bases sitting between them. The CDR3 consists of 15 residues. The germline V gene has CDR1 MNHEY and CDR2 SMNVEV (reference sequence).

This chain links TRBV5-1 with TRBJ1-3; D not certain. This CDR3 has 16 residues. Germline-derived CDR1 and CDR2 are SGHRS and YFSETQ. With 2 bases removed from V and 0 bases from J, the gap between germline ends came to 12 bases. The CDR3: CASSLSRGSSGNTIYF. The DNA for the CDR3 is TGCGCCAGCAGCTTATCGCGTGGTAGCTCTGGAAACACCATATATTTT.

The chain joins TRBV2 to TRBJ1-5, with 8 bases aligning to TRBD1. Unmatched junction bases numbered 5, after V lost 4 bases and J lost 6 bases. Germline V CDR1 and CDR2: SNHLY, FYNNEI. CDR3 length equals 14 residues. CDR3: CASSVQGVRQPQHF. The CDR3 nucleotides are TGTGCCAGCAGTGTACAGGGGGTTCGTCAGCCCCAGCATTTT.

This chain links TRBV9 with TRBJ2-2; no clear D. The ends were cut back, 0 bases at V and 10 bases at J, with 4 bases in the middle. Germline-derived CDR1 and CDR2 are SGDLS and YYNGEE. This CDR3 contains 11 residues. DNA for the CDR3: TGTGCCAGCAGCGTAGCTTCGGAGCTGTTTTTT. It yields the protein CASSVASELFF.

The genes are TRBV7-2 and TRBJ2-7; D gene uncertain. V was clipped by 6 bases and J by 3 bases, with 18 bases between them. The CDR3 consists of 15 residues. The germline gives CDR1 SGHTA, CDR2 FQGNSA. CDR3 coding DNA: TGTGCCAGCAGTTCCCCTTTCCTGGGCAGCTACGAGCAGTACTTC. Translating gives CASSSPFLGSYEQYF. The variable domain in full, with the rest retrieved from reference TRBV7-2 and TRBJ2-7, is GAGVSQSPSNKVTEKGKDVELRCDPISGHTALYWYRQSLGQGLEFLIYFQGNSAPDKSGLPSDRFSAERTGGSVSTLTIQRTQQEDSAVYLCASSSPFLGSYEQYFGPGTRLTVT.